This TCR beta chain was observed in a study of T cell responses to AZD1222 COVID-19 vaccine (dated by TCRdb to the early 2020s). In the study overall: AZD1222 recipients given second doses at about 4 weeks or at about 12 weeks were pooled, since spike-specific TCR depth and breadth were not found to differ between the two schedules. A total of just over 230 trial participants underwent TCR sequencing, of whom 200 to 220 received two doses of AZD1222 and around 25 received two doses of the MenACWY control vaccine. Trial participants were enrolled by age into 18-55, 56-69 and 70-plus year subgroups, with 148, 28 and 57 TCR-sequenced participants respectively.

What the research found in general, with its limitations: CD4 TCRs associated with the vaccine covered the entire spike protein, and the dominant responses were in regions 160-218 and 743-854. Only five or six AZD1222 recipients were SARS-CoV-2 seropositive at baseline, limiting conclusions about previously exposed vaccinees. Participants were mostly white British, with more females than males. The authors suggested clonal diversity may have been underestimated. Reportedly, close to half of the unique spike-specific TCRs recognized epitopes lying outside the regions that are mutated in the B.1.351 and B.1.1.7 variants. The 56-69-year group was small, and its depth increase did not reach significance, likely because of low power. Because no day 14 peak-response samples were available, repertoires were characterized only after the peak T cell response. Spike-specific TCR breadth and depth rose significantly after two AZD1222 doses compared with day 0 and with MenACWY recipients.

The CDR3 regions of human TCRbeta chains were analyzed by immunosequencing. Under the source paper's analysis protocol: TCRs in the repertoires were compared against a reference library of SARS-CoV-2-specific TCRs that had been generated with the MIRA antigen-specificity platform. Breadth was defined as the fraction of unique TCRs that were SARS-CoV-2-associated, and depth was defined as the fraction of total T cells that were SARS-CoV-2-associated. Using the MIRA data, each spike-specific TCR was assigned both to the spike region to which the TCR was reactive and to a CD4 or CD8 class. Log10-transformed breadth and depth values were compared by one-way ANOVA with Sidak's multiple comparisons tests. The immuneACCESS repertoire file appears here via TCRdb, limited to in-frame rearrangements. These files lack a portion of the clones; in checked studies, under half of the deficit traces to unresolved V genes, and the cause of the others is not known. The DNA gave D and trimming, while V, J and clone size come from that table. This sample lists 140,000 to 150,000 clones; roughly 91% were detected once. Together, the top ten hold under 2% of the sample.

Between the V and J ends, shortened by 3 bases and 0 bases respectively, the junction contains 8 bases. Including the terminal cysteine and phenylalanine, the CDR3 comprises 14 residues. The CDR3 DNA has 42 bases and is translated from base 1. The germline V gene provides CDR1 KGHSH and CDR2 LQKENI. As concerns this clone: Its antigen remains unidentified. There are no base qualities to consult, and no much larger clone falls within one base.

The time point label on this specimen signifies: baseline before first vaccination. Vaccinee samples were obtained from the UK trials COV001 and COV002, which included a single-blind randomized controlled phase 2/3 trial of AZD1222 (ChAdOx1 nCoV-19) in healthy adults. Trial participant PBMC samples were collected at day 0 and day 28 after the second dose for TCRbeta chain sequencing. Sample: peripheral blood, taken on day 0 of AZD1222 vaccination. The sequence was obtained from an adult in good health. This chain is built from TRBV18 and TRBJ2-5; TRBD1 might be the D gene, on 5 matching bases. Here the CDR3 is given as CASSPKDNQETQYF. The DNA sequence is as follows: TGTGCCAGCTCACCCAAGGACAACCAAGAGACCCAGTACTTC.